Detailed here is one T cell receptor beta chain. What it binds is unknown. This CDR3 has 19 residues. The data were taken from a study of graft-versus-host responses after intestinal transplantation. Clones were sequenced by immunoSEQ multiplex PCR, and TCRdb holds only the in-frame ones, with some missing. The table records over 100,000 clones, just under 95% of them present only once. J is TRBJ1-1 and V is TRBV21-1; the D call in the table, TRBD1, was not verified against the DNA. TRBV21-1 is designated a pseudogene. The receptor was isolated from a human donor who was the organ donor for an intestinal transplant. The specimen comprised unstimulated CD8+ T cells sorted from spleen or lymph node cells, sampled before transplant. CDR3 region: CASSLRLRDRGSLNTEAFF. The DNA of the CDR3 is TGTGCCAGCAGCCTTCGCCTCCGGGACAGGGGGTCTCTGAACACTGAAGCTTTCTTT.